A single sample gave rise to the 18 T cell receptor beta chains below, sequenced in a study of blood T cells in healthy people across ages. PCR was performed a second time for about 7 to 12 cycles using a sample-barcoded 5' primer and a J-beta primer mix. TCRdb itself ran the 5' RACE reads through MiXCR, one entry per CDR3 protein. The sample yields fewer than 1,000,000 distinct CDR3 sequences, under 45% seen once. Material for sequencing was blood. These receptors were obtained from a man aged 55 to 70 in good health.

The chain joins TRBV20-1 to TRBJ1-5, with D uncertain. Germline V gene data show CDR1 as DFQATT and CDR2 as SNEGSKA (reference sequence). The CDR3 runs to 13 residues. The V end lost 4 bases, the J end lost 6 bases, and 13 bases lay between the germline ends. In DNA form, the CDR3 reads TGCAGTGCTATAACAGAGGTGATTCAGCCCCAGCATTTT. Amino acids: CSAITEVIQPQHF.

This clonotype has only a few counts. The rearrangement links TRBV12-3 or TRBV12-4 to TRBJ2-1; possible D gene TRBD1, 6 bases. CDR3 length: 15 amino acids. Trimming stripped 5 bases from V and 0 bases from J, with 11 bases between. The CDR3 DNA follows: TGTGCCAGCAGTCGACAGGAGAGCTCCTACAATGAGCAGTTCTTC. The encoded protein is CASSRQESSYNEQFF.

This clonotype was seen a handful of times. The J gene is TRBJ2-7, the V gene TRBV7-2, with D tentatively TRBD1 or TRBD2 (5 bases each). The germline V gene encodes CDR1 SGHTA and CDR2 FQGNSA. The V end was cut by 5 bases, the J end by 0 bases, with 14 bases between. The CDR3 runs 15 residues. The CDR3 DNA is TGTGCCAGCAGCCACTGGGGGACGAGCTCCTACGAGCAGTACTTC. This gives the protein CASSHWGTSSYEQYF.

V is TRBV6-5 and J is TRBJ1-1; TRBD1 agrees at 8 bases. The germline CDR1 and CDR2 sequences are MNHEY and SVGAGI. The CDR3 contains 13 residues. After removal of 4 bases from V and 5 bases from J, the junction contained 3 bases not matched to a gene. CDR3 residues: CASSSDRGTEAFF. CDR3 nucleotides: TGTGCCAGCAGTTCCGACAGGGGAACTGAAGCTTTCTTT.

This clonotype came up a few times. This chain links TRBV12-3 or TRBV12-4 with TRBJ1-2; 7 bases map to TRBD1. Germline trimming cut 0 bases from V and 8 bases from J; bases unmatched to any gene: 9. The CDR3 extends over 15 amino acids. This chain's CDR3 is CASSLAGAGGNGYTF. For the CDR3, the DNA is TGTGCCAGCAGTTTAGCGGGTGCAGGGGGAAACGGCTACACCTTC.

On this clonotype: Germline and junction disagree at one end, which may indicate a read error. The genes are TRBV19 and TRBJ2-3; 12 bases fit TRBD2. This CDR3 has 15 residues. Per germline, CDR1 LNHDA and CDR2 SQIVND (reference sequence). The CDR3 spells CASSLGLAGSYTRYF. CDR3 bases: TGTGCCAGTAGTCTTGGACTAGCGGGGTCCTATACGCGGTATTTT. The full variable domain, rest sourced from reference TRBV19 and TRBJ2-3, is DGGITQSPKYLFRKEGQNVTLSCEQNLNHDAMYWYRQDPGQGLRLIYYSQIVNDFQKGDIAEGYSVSREKKESFPLTVTSAQKNPTAFYLCASSLGLAGSYTRYFGPGTRLTVL.

The J gene is TRBJ2-1, the V gene TRBV9; 8 bases line up with TRBD1. Trimming cost V 3 bases and J 6 bases; bases outside gene matches: 8. Germline CDR1 reads SGDLS; CDR2 reads YYNGEE. The CDR3 sequence is 15 residues long. Here the CDR3 DNA reads TGTGCCAGCAGCGCAAAAACGACAGGGGTCAATGAGCAGTTCTTC. Residues: CASSAKTTGVNEQFF.

This chain connects TRBV7-9 to TRBJ2-1; D gene unclear. V lost 5 bases and J 3 bases, leaving 14 bases between the germline ends. The CDR3 length is 15 residues. The V gene's germline CDR1 is SEHNR and CDR2 FQNEAQ (reference sequence). The CDR3 loop is CASSPFRLDYNEQFF. CDR3 bases: TGTGCCAGCAGCCCCTTCCGGTTGGACTACAATGAGCAGTTCTTC.

This clonotype was counted many times. The chain carries TRBV27 and TRBJ2-1; D gene uncertain. CDR3 length equals 12 residues. Germline loops: CDR1 MNHEY, CDR2 SMNVEV (reference sequence). V lost 7 bases and J lost 7, with 11 bases in between. The CDR3 coding sequence is TGTGCCAGCACCGATCTGGGAAATGAGCAGTTCTTC. This encodes CASTDLGNEQFF.

The chain uses TRBV10-2 and TRBJ1-1, with 12 bases fitting TRBD1. The CDR3 has 16 residues. Germline CDR1 reads WSHSY; CDR2 reads SAAADI. Trimming removed 6 bases from V and 4 bases from J; junction bases left unmatched: 9. As DNA, the CDR3 is TGCGCCAGCAGGGGACAGGGGGCAGTTCGGGGCACTGAAGCTTTCTTT. It encodes CASRGQGAVRGTEAFF.

This chain links TRBV19 with TRBJ2-6, with D tentatively TRBD2 (5 bases). Germline lookup yields CDR1 LNHDA and CDR2 SQIVND (reference sequence). V was shortened by 6 bases and J by 4 bases, with 19 bases between the two germline ends. The CDR3 runs 17 residues. The CDR3 loop is CASSNPRRVSGANVLTF. For the CDR3, the DNA is TGTGCCAGTAGCAACCCCCGGCGGGTGTCCGGGGCCAACGTCCTGACTTTC. Combining the CDR3 with reference TRBV19 and TRBJ2-6 gives the whole variable domain DGGITQSPKYLFRKEGQNVTLSCEQNLNHDAMYWYRQDPGQGLRLIYYSQIVNDFQKGDIAEGYSVSREKKESFPLTVTSAQKNPTAFYLCASSNPRRVSGANVLTFGAGSRLTVL.

The genes are TRBV5-6 and TRBJ2-3, with D maybe TRBD2 (7 bases). The germline CDR1 and CDR2 sequences are SGHDT and YYEEEE. Trimming pared 3 bases from V and 2 bases from J, leaving 13 bases between. The CDR3 covers 15 residues. DNA of the CDR3: TGTGCCAGCAGCTGGGCCGGGGGGCCCACAGATACGCAGTATTTT. It specifies CASSWAGGPTDTQYF.

This clonotype was counted a few times. CDR3 sequence (DNA): TGCGCCAGCAGTGCCGGGACAGCGAGCACAGATACGCAGTATTTT. Its protein is CASSAGTASTDTQYF. The V gene is TRBV5-1, the J gene TRBJ2-3, with 7 bases identical to TRBD1. Unmatched junction bases numbered 6, after V lost 5 bases and J lost 0 bases. CDR1 and CDR2 from the germline V gene are SGHRS and YFSETQ. The CDR3 totals 15 residues.

The rearrangement joins TRBV4-1 to TRBJ1-2; maybe TRBD1 (5 bases). V was trimmed by 0 bases and J by 8 bases, leaving 19 bases between them. CDR3 size: 16 residues. The V gene's germline CDR1 is MGHRA and CDR2 YSYEKL. Here the CDR3 DNA reads TGCGCCAGCAGCCAAGAATCCAGGGACCTTACCTACGGCTACACCTTC. Its translation: CASSQESRDLTYGYTF.

This clonotype appeared a few times. This chain connects TRBV14 to TRBJ2-7; 7 bases are shared with TRBD1. TRBJ2-5 matches the DNA end more closely, so the J call is doubtful. Per the germline V gene, CDR1 is SGHDN and CDR2 is FVKESK. This CDR3 contains 16 residues. CDR3 amino acids: CASSPGGQLGSETQYF. In DNA, the CDR3 is TGTGCCAGCAGCCCAGGGGGACAGTTGGGCTCGGAGACCCAGTACTTC.

The genes are TRBV4-1 and TRBJ2-5, with D perhaps TRBD1 or TRBD2 (5 bases each). The V and J ends lost 2 bases and 5 bases respectively, with 12 bases between them. The germline V gene encodes CDR1 MGHRA and CDR2 YSYEKL. This CDR3 spans 14 amino acids. CDR3 DNA sequence: TGCGCCAGCAGCCAATTCAGGGACGGGGAGACCCAGTACTTC. It translates to CASSQFRDGETQYF.

This clonotype was found a few times. The chain couples TRBV2 to TRBJ2-1; D may match TRBD1 or TRBD2 (5 bases each). The CDR3 runs 14 residues. The V gene lost 6 bases and the J gene lost 5 bases, with 14 bases spanning the gap. Germline CDR1 reads SNHLY; CDR2 reads FYNNEI. The CDR3 reads CASRQGVRDNEQFF. CDR3 nucleotide sequence: TGTGCCAGCAGGCAAGGGGTGCGGGACAATGAGCAGTTCTTC.

In this sample, this clonotype turned up a few times. The chain links TRBV10-3 to TRBJ2-1; perhaps TRBD2 as D (5 bases). Looked up from germline, CDR1 is ENHRY and CDR2 is SYGVKD. V gave up 0 bases and J gave up 7 bases, with 10 bases separating them. The CDR3 is made up of 14 amino acids. The CDR3, as DNA: TGTGCCATCAGTGAGTCTTCTAGCAGGAATGAGCAGTTCTTC. Translated: CAISESSSRNEQFF.